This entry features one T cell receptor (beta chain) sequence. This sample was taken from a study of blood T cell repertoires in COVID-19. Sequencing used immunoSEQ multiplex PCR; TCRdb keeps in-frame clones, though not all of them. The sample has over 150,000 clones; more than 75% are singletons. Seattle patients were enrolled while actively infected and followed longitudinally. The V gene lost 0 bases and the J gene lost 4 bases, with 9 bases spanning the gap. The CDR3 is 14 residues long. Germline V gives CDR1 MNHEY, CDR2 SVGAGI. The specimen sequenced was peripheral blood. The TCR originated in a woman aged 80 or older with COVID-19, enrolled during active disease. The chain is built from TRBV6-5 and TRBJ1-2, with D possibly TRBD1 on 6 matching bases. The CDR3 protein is CASSYSDSSYGYTF. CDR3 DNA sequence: TGTGCCAGCAGTTACTCGGACAGTTCCTATGGCTACACCTTC.